This T cell receptor (beta chain) came from a study of regulatory T cells in long-lasting Graves disease. Library construction for TCR beta used iRepertoire HTBI primers and Arm-PCR of CDR3 regions. TCRdb reprocessed the multiplex PCR reads via MiXCR and lists one record per CDR3 protein. The table includes fewer than 550,000 distinct CDR3 sequences, approximately 21% detected once. Time point noted: persistent/refractory GD, antithyroid drugs over 5 years with positive TRAb. Construction of the TCR library relied on RNA isolated from PBMCs. Trimming took off 5 bases at V and 4 bases at J, with 20 bases between the two ends. This CDR3 spans 15 amino acids. CDR1 and CDR2 from the germline V gene are GTSNPN and SVGIG (reference sequence). This clonotype showed up just a few times.

Sequencing was performed on peripheral blood mononuclear cells (PBMCs), taken when the disease was refractory, from a patient treated with antithyroid drugs. The chain employs TRBV30 and TRBJ2-5; no reliable D call. This clonotype was obtained from a female donor with Graves disease. The CDR3 spells CAWSLPGPISETQYF. In DNA, the CDR3 is TGTGCCTGGTCCCTTCCGGGTCCAATATCAGAGACCCAGTACTTC. Full variable domain (remainder filled in from reference TRBV30 and TRBJ2-5): SQTIHQWPATLVQPVGSPLSLECTVEGTSNPNLYWYRQAAGRGLQLLFYSVGIGQISSEVPQNLSASRPQDRQFILSSKKLLLSDSGFYLCAWSLPGPISETQYFGPGTRLLVL.